This T cell receptor (beta chain) came from a study of cytomegalovirus exposure and HLA in healthy donors. This clone is a singleton in its sample. No antigen is known for it. The CDR3 covers 14 residues. The ends were cut back, 5 bases at V and 0 bases at J, with 11 bases in the middle. Germline V lookup: CDR1 MNHEY, CDR2 SVGAGI. The data were produced by immunoSEQ multiplex PCR, yet TCRdb's version contains in-frame clones alone and is incomplete. The table includes 50,000 to 80,000 clones, around 89% detected once. Whole-study findings and limits: Cytomegalovirus status was reportedly diagnosed by the classifier with high specificity and sensitivity.

V gene TRBV6-5 combines with J gene TRBJ2-7, with D possibly being TRBD2 (6 bases). Sequenced: PBMCs. The sequence was obtained from a young woman in good health and CMV-seronegative. CDR3 amino acids: CASSAPGGSYEQYF. CDR3 DNA sequence: TGTGCCAGCAGTGCGCCCGGGGGCTCCTACGAGCAGTACTTC.